The T cell receptor beta chain described here comes from a study of tumor-infiltrating lymphocytes in oesophageal squamous cell carcinoma (dated by TCRdb to the mid-2010s). Deletion took 0 bases off V and 6 bases off J, with a span of 12 bases between the germline ends. The CDR3 has 14 amino acids, counting the end cysteine and phenylalanine. The CDR3 DNA has 42 bases and is translated from base 1. CDR1 and CDR2 are read off the germline V gene (reference sequence) as DFQATT and SNEGSKA. Notes on this clonotype: What antigen it recognizes has not been identified. No much larger clone is present one base from it, and per-base qualities are unavailable.

Receptor amplification or capture employed PCR. Sequencing instrument: Illumina HiSeq 2000. TCRdb reprocessing: public reads trimmed at Q25 with fastp, clones called with MiXCR, in-frame beta chains kept. Entries that share a CDR3 protein sequence are merged under the most common genes and DNA. The table for this sample lists 16,000 or so distinct CDR3 sequences; 35% to 55% of them were counted only once. Approximately 40% of the sample belongs to the ten largest clones. The specimen sequenced was blood. The sequence joins TRBV20-1 to TRBJ1-5, with TRBD1 as a weak D call on 6 bases. The origin of this receptor is a female donor with esophageal squamous cell carcinoma. The nucleotide sequence is given as TGCAGTGCTAGAGACCAACAGGGAAGTCAGCCCCAGCATTTT. The resulting protein is CSARDQQGSQPQHF.